This T cell receptor beta chain originates from a study of cytomegalovirus exposure and HLA in healthy donors. Study as a whole: Out of 398 genotyped donors, about 76% belonged to the Caucasian-associated ancestry cluster. Study results and limitations: Most observed TCR sequences were rare, whereas some public TCRs were detected in many donors.

This PCR relied on a set of 60 Vbeta primers and 13 Jbeta primers. TCRdb keeps only in-frame clones here, not all; method: immunoSEQ multiplex PCR. The sample holds over 55,000 clones. Turning to this clone: The antigen is unknown. One end of the junction does not line up with germline, which may come from a read error.

The CDR3 runs to 14 residues. Per the germline V gene, CDR1 is MNHEY and CDR2 is SVGAGI. The genes are TRBV6-5 and TRBJ1-1; TRBD1 matches 8 bases. The source of this sequence is a male donor in good health and CMV-seronegative. The material sequenced was PBMCs. CDR3 protein: CASKDRGLYTEDFF. The CDR3 DNA is TGTGCCAGCAAAGACAGGGGTTTGTACACTGAAGATTTCTTT.